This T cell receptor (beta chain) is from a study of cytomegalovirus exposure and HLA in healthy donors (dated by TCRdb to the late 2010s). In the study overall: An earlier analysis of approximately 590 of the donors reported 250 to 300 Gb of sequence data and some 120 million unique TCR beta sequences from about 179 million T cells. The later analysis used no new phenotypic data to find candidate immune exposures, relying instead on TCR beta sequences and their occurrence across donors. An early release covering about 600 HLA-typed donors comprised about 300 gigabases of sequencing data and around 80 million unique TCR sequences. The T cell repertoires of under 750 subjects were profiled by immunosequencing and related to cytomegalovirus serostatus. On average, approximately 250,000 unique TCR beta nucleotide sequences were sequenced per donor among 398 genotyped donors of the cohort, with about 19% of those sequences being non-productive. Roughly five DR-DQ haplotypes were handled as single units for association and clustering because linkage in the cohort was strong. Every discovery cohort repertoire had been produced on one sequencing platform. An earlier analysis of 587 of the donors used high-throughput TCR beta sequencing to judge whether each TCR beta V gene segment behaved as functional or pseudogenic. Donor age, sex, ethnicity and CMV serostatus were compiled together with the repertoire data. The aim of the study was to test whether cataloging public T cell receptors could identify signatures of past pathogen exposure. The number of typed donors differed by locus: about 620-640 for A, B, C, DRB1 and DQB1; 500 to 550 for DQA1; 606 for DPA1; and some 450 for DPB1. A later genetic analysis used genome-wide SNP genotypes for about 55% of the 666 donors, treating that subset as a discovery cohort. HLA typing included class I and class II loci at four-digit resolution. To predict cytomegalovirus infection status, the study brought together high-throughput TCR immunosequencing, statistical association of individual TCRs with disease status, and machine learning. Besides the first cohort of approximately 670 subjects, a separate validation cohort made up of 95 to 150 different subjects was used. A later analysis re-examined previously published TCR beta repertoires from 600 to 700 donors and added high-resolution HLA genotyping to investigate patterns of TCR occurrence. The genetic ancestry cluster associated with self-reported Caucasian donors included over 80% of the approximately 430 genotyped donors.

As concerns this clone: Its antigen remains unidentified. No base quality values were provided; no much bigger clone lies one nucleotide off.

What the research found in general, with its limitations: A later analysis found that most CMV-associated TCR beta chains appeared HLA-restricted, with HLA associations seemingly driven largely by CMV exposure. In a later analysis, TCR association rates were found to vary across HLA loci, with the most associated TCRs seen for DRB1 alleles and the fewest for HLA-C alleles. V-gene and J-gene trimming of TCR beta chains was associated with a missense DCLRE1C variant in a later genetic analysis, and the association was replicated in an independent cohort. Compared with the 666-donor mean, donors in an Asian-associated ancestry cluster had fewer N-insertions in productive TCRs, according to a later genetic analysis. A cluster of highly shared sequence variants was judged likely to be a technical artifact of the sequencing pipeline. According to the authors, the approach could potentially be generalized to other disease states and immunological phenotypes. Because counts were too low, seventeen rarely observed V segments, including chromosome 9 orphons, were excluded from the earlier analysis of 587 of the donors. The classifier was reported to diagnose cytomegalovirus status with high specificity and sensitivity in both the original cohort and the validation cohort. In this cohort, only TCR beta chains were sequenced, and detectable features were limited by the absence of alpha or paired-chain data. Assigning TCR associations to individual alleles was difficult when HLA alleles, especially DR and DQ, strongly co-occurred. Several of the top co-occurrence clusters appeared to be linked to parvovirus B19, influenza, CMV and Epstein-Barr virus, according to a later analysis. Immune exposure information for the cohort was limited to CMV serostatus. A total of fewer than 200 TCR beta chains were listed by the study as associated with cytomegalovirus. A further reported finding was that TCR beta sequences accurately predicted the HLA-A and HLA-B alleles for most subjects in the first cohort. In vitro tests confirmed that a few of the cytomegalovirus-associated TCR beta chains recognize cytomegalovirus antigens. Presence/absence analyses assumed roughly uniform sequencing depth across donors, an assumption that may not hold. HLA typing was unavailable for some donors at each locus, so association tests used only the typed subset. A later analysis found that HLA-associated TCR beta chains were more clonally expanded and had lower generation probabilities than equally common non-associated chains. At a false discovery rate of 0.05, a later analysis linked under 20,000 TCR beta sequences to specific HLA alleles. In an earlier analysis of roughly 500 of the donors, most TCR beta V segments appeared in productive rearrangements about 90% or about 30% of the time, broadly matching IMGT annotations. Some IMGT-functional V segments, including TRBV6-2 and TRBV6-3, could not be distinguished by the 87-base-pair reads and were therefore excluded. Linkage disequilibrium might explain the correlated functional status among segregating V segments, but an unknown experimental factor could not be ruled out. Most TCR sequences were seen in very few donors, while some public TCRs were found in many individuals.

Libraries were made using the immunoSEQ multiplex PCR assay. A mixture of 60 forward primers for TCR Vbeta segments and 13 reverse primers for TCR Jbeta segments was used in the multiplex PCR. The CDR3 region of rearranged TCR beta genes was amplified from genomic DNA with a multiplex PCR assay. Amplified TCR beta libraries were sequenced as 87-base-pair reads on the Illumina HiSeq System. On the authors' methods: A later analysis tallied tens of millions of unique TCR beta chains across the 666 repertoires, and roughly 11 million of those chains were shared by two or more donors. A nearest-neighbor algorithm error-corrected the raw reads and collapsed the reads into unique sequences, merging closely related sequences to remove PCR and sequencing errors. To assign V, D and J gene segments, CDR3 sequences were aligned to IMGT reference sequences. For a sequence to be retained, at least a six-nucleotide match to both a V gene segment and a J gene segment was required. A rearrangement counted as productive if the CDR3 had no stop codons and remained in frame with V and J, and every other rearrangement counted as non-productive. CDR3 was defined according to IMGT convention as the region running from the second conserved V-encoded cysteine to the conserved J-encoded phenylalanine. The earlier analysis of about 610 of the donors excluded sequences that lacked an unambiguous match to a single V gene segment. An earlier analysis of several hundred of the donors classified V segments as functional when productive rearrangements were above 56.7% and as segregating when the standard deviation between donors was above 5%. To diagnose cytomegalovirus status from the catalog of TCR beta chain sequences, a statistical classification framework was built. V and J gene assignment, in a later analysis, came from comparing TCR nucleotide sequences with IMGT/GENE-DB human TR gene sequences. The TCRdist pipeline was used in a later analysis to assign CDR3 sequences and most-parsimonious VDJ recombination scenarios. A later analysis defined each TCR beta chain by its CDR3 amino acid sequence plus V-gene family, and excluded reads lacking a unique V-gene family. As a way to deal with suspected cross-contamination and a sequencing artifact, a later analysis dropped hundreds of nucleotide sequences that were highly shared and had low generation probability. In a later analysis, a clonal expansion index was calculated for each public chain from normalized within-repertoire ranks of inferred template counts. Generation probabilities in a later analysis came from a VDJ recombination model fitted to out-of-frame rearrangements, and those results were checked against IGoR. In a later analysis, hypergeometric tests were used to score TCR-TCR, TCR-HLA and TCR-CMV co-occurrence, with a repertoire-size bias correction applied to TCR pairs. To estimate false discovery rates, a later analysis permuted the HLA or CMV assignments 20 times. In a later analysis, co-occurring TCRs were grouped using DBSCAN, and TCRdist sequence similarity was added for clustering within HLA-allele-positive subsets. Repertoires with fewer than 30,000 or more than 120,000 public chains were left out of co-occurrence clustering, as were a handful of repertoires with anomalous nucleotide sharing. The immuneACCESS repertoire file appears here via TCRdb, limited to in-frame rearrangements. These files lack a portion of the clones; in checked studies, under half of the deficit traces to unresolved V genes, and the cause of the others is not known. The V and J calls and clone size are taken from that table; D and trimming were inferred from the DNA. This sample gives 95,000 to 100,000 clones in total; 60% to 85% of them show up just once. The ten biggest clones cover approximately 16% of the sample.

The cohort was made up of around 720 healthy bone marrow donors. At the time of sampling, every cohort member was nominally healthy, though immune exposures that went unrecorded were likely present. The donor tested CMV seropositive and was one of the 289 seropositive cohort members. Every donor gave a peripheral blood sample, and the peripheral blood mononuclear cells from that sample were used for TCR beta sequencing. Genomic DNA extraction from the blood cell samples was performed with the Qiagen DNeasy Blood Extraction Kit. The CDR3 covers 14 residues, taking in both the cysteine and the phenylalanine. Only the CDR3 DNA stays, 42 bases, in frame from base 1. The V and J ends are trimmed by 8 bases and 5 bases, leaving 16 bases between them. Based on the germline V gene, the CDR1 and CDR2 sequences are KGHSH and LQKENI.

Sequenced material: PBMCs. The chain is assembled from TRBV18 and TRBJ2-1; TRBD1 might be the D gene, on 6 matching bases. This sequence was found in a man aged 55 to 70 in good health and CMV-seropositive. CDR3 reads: CASQPKDRNNEQFF. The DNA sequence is TGTGCCAGCCAACCCAAGGACAGAAACAATGAGCAGTTCTTC.